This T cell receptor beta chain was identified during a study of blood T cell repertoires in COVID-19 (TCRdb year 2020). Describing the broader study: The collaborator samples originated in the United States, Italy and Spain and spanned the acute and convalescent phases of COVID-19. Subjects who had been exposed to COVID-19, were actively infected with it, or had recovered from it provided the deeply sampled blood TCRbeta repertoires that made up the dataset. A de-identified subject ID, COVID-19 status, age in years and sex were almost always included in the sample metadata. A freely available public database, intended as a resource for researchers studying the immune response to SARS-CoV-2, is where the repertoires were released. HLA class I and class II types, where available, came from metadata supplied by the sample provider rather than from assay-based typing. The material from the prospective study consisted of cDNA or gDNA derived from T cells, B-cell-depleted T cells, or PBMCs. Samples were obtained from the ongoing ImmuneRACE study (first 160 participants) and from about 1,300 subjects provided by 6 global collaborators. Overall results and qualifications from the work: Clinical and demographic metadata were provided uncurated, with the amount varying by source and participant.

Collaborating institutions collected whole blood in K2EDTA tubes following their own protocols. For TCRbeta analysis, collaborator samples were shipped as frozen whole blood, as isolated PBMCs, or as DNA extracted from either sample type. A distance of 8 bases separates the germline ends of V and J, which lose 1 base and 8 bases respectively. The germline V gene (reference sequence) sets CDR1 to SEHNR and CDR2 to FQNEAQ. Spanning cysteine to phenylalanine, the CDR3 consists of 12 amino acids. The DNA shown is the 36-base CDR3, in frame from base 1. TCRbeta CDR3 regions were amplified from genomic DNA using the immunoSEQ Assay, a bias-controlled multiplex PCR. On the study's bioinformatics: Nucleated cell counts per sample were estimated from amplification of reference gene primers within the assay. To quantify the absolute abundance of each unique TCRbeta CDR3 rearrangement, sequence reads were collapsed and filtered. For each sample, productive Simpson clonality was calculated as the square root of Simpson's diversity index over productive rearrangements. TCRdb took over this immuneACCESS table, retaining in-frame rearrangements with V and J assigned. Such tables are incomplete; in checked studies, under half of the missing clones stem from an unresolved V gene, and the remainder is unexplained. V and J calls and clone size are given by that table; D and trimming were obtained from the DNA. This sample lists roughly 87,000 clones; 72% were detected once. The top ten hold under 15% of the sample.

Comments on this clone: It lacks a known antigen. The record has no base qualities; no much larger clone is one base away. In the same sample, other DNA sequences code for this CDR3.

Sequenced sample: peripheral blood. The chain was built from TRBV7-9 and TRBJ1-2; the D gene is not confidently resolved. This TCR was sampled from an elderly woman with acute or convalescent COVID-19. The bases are TGTGCCAGCAGCTTAGAAGCCGGGGGCTACACCTTC. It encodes CASSLEAGGYTF.